This T cell receptor (beta chain) was observed in a study of blood T cell repertoires in COVID-19. Study-level information: Sites in the United States, Italy and Spain provided acute and convalescent COVID-19 samples.

Trimming removed 6 bases from V and 3 bases from J; junction bases left unmatched: 9. The V gene's germline CDR1 is SNHLY and CDR2 FYNNEI. CDR3 length equals 16 residues. Assay used: immunoSEQ multiplex PCR; TCRdb lists only in-frame clones, some missing. The repertoire holds 150,000 to 200,000 clones, with about 80% as singletons. This rearrangement joins TRBV2 to TRBJ1-1, with TRBD1 matching 11 bases. Sequencing was performed on peripheral blood. The TCR sequence derives from a woman at least 80 years old with acute or convalescent COVID-19. Here the CDR3 reads CASRLGQGAGDTEAFF. The DNA of the CDR3 is TGTGCCAGCAGGCTAGGACAGGGGGCAGGGGACACTGAAGCTTTCTTT. Full variable domain (outside the CDR3, taken from reference TRBV2 and TRBJ1-1): EPEVTQTPSHQVTQMGQEVILRCVPISNHLYFYWYRQILGQKVEFLVSFYNNEISEKSEIFDDQFSVERPDGSNFTLKIRSTKLEDSAMYFCASRLGQGAGDTEAFFGQGTRLTVV.